This paragraph reports one T cell receptor (beta chain). It has no known antigen specificity. The sample holds no much larger clone one base away, and base qualities are not on file. Additional DNA sequences in this sample encode the identical CDR3. This entry comes from a study of OX40 agonist ivuxolimab in advanced cancers. In the study overall: The costimulatory receptor OX40 (CD134) was targeted by ivuxolimab, a fully human IgG2 agonistic monoclonal antibody. The monotherapy dose-escalation portion (N ≈ 56 patients) of the phase I ivuxolimab trial is reported in the paper. Patients were allowed to have had prior anti-PD-1, anti-PD-L1 or anti-CTLA-4 therapy, and approximately 37% of the dose-escalation patients had been treated with checkpoint inhibitors. In the dose-escalation cohort, more than 75% of patients were male, and the mean age was approximately 64 years, with a range of about 20 to 90. Intravenous ivuxolimab was administered to patients every 2 weeks at six dose levels: 0.01, 0.1, 0.3, 1.5, 3 and 10 mg/kg. Peripheral TCRbeta sequencing aimed to test whether ivuxolimab altered TCR sequence diversity and caused clonal T-cell expansion. Of the roughly 52 patients in dose escalation, about 20 had hepatocellular carcinoma, some 15 had melanoma, 9 had renal cell carcinoma and 9 had head and neck cancer. Partial responses occurred in three dose-escalation patients, of whom one had hepatocellular carcinoma and two had cutaneous melanoma. Paper-wide results and their limitations: Clonal expansion of both CD4+ and CD8+ blood T cells was observed from baseline to week 6 at doses 0.1 to 3.0 mg/kg. After ivuxolimab, expanded clones were on average more numerous among CD8+ T cells than among CD4+ T cells. Low levels of normalized T-cell clonal expansion were also seen in some nonresponding patients. The antigen specificity of the peripheral T cells that underwent clonal expansion was not determined. In the 0.1-3.0 mg/kg groups, partial responders were among the patients with the lowest normalized peripheral clonal expansion, particularly in CD8+ T cells.

The trial excluded patients who had a history of autoimmune disease or who were on systemic immunosuppression. Peripheral blood for TCR sequencing was drawn from every dose cohort at baseline, at cycle 4 day 1 and at cycle 7 day 1. The samples were drawn from a first-in-human, open-label, multicenter phase I dose-escalation trial of ivuxolimab. Adults with locally advanced or metastatic melanoma, renal cell carcinoma, hepatocellular carcinoma or head and neck squamous cell carcinoma were enrolled in the trial. Before TCR sequencing, CD4+ T cells and CD8+ T cells were sorted from peripheral blood as separate populations. Genomic DNA was extracted from sorted cells for sequencing of the TCRbeta CDR3 region. The immunoSEQ Assay was used for sequencing of TCRbeta CDR3 regions. TCRdb mirrors the immuneACCESS table, restricted to in-frame sequences. Some clones are absent from its copies; in checked studies, under half trace to an unresolved V gene, and the reason for the others is unknown. The sample contains under 100,000 clones, roughly 90% of them found a single time. The top ten hold 0.5% to 0.55% of the sample.

Reading from cysteine to phenylalanine, the CDR3 counts 15 amino acids. Only the CDR3 portion is preserved as DNA: 45 bases, with reading frame beginning at the first base. Per the germline V gene, KGHSH is the CDR1 and LQKENI is the CDR2. Here V drops 2 bases and J drops 2 bases, and the junction holds 0 bases not matched to any gene. Sequencing used CD4+ or CD8+ T cells sorted from blood, obtained in a trial of the OX40 agonist ivuxolimab. The V and J genes are TRBV18 and TRBJ2-7; TRBD2 lines up with 13 middle nucleotides. The clonotype originates from an adult with an advanced solid tumor such as melanoma, head and neck, liver or kidney cancer. The CDR3 corresponds to CASSPGTSGTYEQYF. The bases read TGTGCCAGCTCACCAGGGACTAGCGGGACCTACGAGCAGTACTTC. The reference TRBV18 and TRBJ2-7 proteins fill in what lies around the CDR3, so the full variable domain reads NAGVMQNPRHLVRRRGQEARLRCSPMKGHSHVYWYRQLPEEGLKFMVYLQKENIIDESGMPKERFSAEFPKEGPSILRIQQVVRGDSAAYFCASSPGTSGTYEQYFGPGTRLTVT.